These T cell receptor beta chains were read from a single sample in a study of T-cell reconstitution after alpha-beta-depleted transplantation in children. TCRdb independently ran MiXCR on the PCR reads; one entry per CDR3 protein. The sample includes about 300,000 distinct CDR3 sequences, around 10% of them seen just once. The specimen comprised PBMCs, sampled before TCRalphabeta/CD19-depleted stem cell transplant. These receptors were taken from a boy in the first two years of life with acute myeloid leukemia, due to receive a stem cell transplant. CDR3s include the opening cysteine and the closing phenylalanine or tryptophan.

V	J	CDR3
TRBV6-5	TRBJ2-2	CASSYVNGNTGELFF
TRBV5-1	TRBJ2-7	CASSLASGSPYEQYF
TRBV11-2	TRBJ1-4	CASRGTGQLNEKLFF
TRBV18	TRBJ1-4	CASSSRTPTNEKLFF
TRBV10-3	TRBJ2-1	CAIRSPSYNEQFF
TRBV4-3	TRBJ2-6	CASSQERGTGFSGANVLTF
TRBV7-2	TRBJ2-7	CASRKSGVTYEQYF
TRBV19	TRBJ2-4	CASSDTAKNIQYF
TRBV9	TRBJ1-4	CASSARPGQRNEKLFF
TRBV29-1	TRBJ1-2	CSVEEGDYGYTF
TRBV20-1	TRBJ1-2	CSVTSQDGYTF
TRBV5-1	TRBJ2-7	CASSLRQGFDEQYF
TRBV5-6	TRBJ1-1	CASRVGYTEAFF
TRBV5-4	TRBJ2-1	CASSLELRRAGVSYNEQFF
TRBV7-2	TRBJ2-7	CASSLRPKGARYEQYF
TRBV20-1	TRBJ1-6	CSARDRGRNSPLHF
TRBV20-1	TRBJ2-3	CSARHGPGLTYTDTQYF
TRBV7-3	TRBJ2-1	CASSFKGGNEQFF
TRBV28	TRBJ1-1	CASSGGAEAFF
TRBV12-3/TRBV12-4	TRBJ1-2	CASRPLRDRSRSYGYTF
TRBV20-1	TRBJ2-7	CSARDGRRPHEQYF
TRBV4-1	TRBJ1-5	CASSQVAPSQPQHF
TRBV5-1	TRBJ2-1	CASSLSTSGSNEQFF
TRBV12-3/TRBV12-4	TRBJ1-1	CASSSNMNTEAFF
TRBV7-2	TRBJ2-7	CASSLEGQGLPEQYF
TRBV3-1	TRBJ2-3	CASRPLAGGRTDTQYF
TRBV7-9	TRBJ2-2	CASSLALIGTGAGELFF
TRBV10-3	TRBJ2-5	CAISDLSKETQYF
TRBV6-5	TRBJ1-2	CASSTMERLYGYTF
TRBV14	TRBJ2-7	CASSRQGYFSYDQYF
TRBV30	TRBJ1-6	CAWNTSPEAYNSPLHF
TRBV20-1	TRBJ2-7	CSATGTSDTYEQYF
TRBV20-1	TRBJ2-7	CSAEDGTGAYEQYF
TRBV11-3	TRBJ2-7	CASSLIRYYEQYF
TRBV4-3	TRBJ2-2	CASRSEPRGTGELFF
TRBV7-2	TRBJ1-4	CASSGPGAMDEKLFF
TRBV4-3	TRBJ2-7	CASSQTSGGSYEQYF
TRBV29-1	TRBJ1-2	CSVEDRDRGGYTF
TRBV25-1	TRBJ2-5	CASSDGRGIETQYF
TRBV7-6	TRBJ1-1	CASSPIPQYTEAFF
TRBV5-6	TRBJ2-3	CASSPSSGGFTDTQYF
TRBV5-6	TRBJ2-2	CASSLEHPGELFF
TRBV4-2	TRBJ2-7	CASSREVPQGSSYEQYF
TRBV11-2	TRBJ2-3	CASSLLRLSTVAQYF
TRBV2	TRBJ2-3	CASTGSIGAGADTQYF